This TCR beta chain was retrieved from a study of post-analysis software for immune sequencing data. Overall study results and limits: Co-batched samples clustered tightly together by F measure. Relative to controls, patients had 4 or 5 TRBV segments at higher frequency, with TRBV5-6, TRBV5-1 and TRBV20-1 among these.

Note on this clonotype: Its antigen is unidentified.

Unique molecular identifiers tagged the TCR beta cDNA libraries. With about 0.95 to 11 million T cells as the source, a few hundred thousand cDNA molecules resulted. TCRdb itself ran the PCR reads through MiXCR, one entry per CDR3 protein. The table records hundreds of thousands of distinct CDR3 sequences, around 64% of them present only once. This CDR3 comprises 12 residues. With 9 bases clipped from V and 6 bases from J, the junction kept 4 bases outside the gene matches. The germline V gene has CDR1 SSHAT and CDR2 FNYEAQ (reference sequence). The TCR was taken from a girl aged 2 to 10 with multiple sclerosis. The gene calls are TRBV7-7 and TRBJ1-2; TRBD1 agrees at 10 bases. The material sequenced was blood. CDR3 bases: TGTGCCAGGGGACAGGGGAGTGATGGCTACACCTTC. Protein: CARGQGSDGYTF.